This T cell receptor (beta chain) was recovered during a study of cytomegalovirus exposure and HLA in healthy donors. Study-level background: Findings of an earlier analysis included 117 million unique TCR beta sequences from 200 million or so T cells.

A word on this clone: The target antigen is unknown.

The PCR ran on 60 Vbeta and 13 Jbeta primers. The repertoire was sequenced with immunoSEQ multiplex PCR; TCRdb's copy has only in-frame clones and lacks some. The data show around 100,000 clones, roughly 76% seen once. Trimming cost V 5 bases and J 8 bases, with 12 bases left between them. CDR1 and CDR2 (germline): SEHNR, FQNEAQ (reference sequence). The CDR3 consists of 12 residues. Study-wide results and caveats: Within the data, a cluster of highly shared sequence variants was likely a sequencing artifact. Investigators reported approximately 170 TCR beta chains as tied to cytomegalovirus.

Sequenced input: PBMCs. This chain joins TRBV7-9 and TRBJ1-1; D is unclear. The clonotype was recovered from a man between 35 and 55 years old in good health and CMV-seronegative. The CDR3 sequence: CASSIRASEAFF. In nucleotides, the CDR3 is TGTGCCAGCAGCATAAGAGCGTCCGAAGCTTTCTTT.